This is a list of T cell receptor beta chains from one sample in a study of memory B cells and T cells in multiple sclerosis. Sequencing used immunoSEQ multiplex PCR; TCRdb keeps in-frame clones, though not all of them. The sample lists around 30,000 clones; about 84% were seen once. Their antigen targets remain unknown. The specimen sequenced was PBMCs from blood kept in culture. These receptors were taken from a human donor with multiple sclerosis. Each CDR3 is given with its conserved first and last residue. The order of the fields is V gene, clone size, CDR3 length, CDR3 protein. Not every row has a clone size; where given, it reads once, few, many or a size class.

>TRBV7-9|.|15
CASSTTGAVGETQYF
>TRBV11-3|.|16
CASSLGQGEITDTQYF
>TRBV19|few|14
CASKGTVTGNTIYF
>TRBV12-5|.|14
CASAGPRPYYGYTF
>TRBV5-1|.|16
CASSWGLAGGSYEQYF
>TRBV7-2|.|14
CASSSTGNTGELFF
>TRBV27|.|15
CASSFFLGATGELFF
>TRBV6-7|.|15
CASSKGGPINQPQHF
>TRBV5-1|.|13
CASSGQEHDTQYF
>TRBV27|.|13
CASSLWGRNEQFF
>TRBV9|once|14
CASSVGVSYNEQFF
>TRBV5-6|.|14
CASILLSGANVLTF
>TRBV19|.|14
CASTPGQGGYEQYF
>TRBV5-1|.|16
CASSLVAGTGGNEQYF
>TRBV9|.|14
CASSVQALTDTQYF
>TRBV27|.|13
CASSLWGKSEAFF
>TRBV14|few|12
CASSQVPDEQYF
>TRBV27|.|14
CASNGGGPGDTQYF
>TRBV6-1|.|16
CASSEADRVPSEKLFF
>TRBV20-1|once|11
CSANRDNEQFF
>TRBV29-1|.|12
CSVEVAGYEQFF
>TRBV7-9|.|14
CASSLAGGPNEQYF
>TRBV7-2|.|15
CASSYFGGGAYEQFF
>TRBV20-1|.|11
CSASAGNGYTF
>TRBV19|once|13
CASSPAAGGPQYF
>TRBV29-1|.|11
CSAGPTYEQYF
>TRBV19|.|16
CASSSTLGSGAYGYTF
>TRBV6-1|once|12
CASSEAWRSIYF
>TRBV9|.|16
CASSDNREAQNTEAFF
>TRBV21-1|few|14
CASSPKTGANVLTF
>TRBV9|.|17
CASSQRGVMFNTGELFF